This entry lists 25 T cell receptor beta chains sequenced from one sample in a study of T cell changes during pregnancy in multiple sclerosis. Produced via immunoSEQ multiplex PCR; TCRdb's table is partial and in-frame only. The sample lists tens of thousands of clones, 90% occurring once. This material consisted of CD8+ T cells from peripheral blood mononuclear cells, taken before pregnancy. The source of these receptors is a female donor with multiple sclerosis, enrolled in a pregnancy study.

The chain carries TRBV4-1 and TRBJ1-1; the D gene is possibly TRBD1 (5 bases). The germline V gene encodes CDR1 MGHRA and CDR2 YSYEKL. Trimming removed 2 bases from V and 0 bases from J, with 16 bases in between. The CDR3 covers 17 residues. CDR3 sequence (DNA): TGCGCCAGCAGCCAAAGTGGAGGGGATGGGATGAACACTGAAGCTTTCTTT. Its protein product is CASSQSGGDGMNTEAFF.

The chain carries TRBV7-8 and TRBJ2-3; TRBD2 is a possible D gene (6 bases). V was trimmed by 7 bases and J by 0 bases, leaving 23 bases between them. The V gene's germline CDR1 is SGHVS and CDR2 FQNEAQ. There are 18 residues in the CDR3. CDR3 amino acids: CASMIPAGTFTSTDTQYF. The CDR3 DNA reads TGTGCCAGCATGATACCGGCGGGGACTTTTACGAGCACAGATACGCAGTATTTT.

The chain links TRBV13 to TRBJ1-1, with unresolved D. There are 14 residues in the CDR3. Germline assignment: CDR1 PRHDT and CDR2 FYEKMQ (reference sequence). The V end was cut by 4 bases, the J end by 5 bases, with 14 bases between. DNA for the CDR3: TGTGCCAGCAGCTACCCGACACGGGGAACTGAAGCTTTCTTT. Translated: CASSYPTRGTEAFF. Complete variable domain (other parts from reference TRBV13 and TRBJ1-1): AAGVIQSPRHLIKEKRETATLKCYPIPRHDTVYWYQQGPGQDPQFLISFYEKMQSDKGSIPDRFSAQQFSDYHSELNMSSLELGDSALYFCASSYPTRGTEAFFGQGTRLTVV.

The chain joins TRBV19 to TRBJ1-2; D gene unclear. The ends were cut back, 1 base at V and 6 bases at J, with 15 bases in the middle. Germline CDR1 LNHDA, CDR2 SQIVND (reference sequence). The CDR3 is 15 amino acids. The CDR3 protein is CASSIVSEPENGYTF. The CDR3 nucleotides are TGTGCCAGTAGTATAGTCTCGGAGCCGGAGAATGGCTACACCTTC.

The chain recombines TRBV6-6 with TRBJ2-7, with 11 bases that match TRBD2. The CDR3 consists of 14 residues. V lost 5 bases to trimming and J lost 3 bases; unmatched junction nucleotides: 3. From germline, CDR1 is MNHNY and CDR2 SVGAGI (reference sequence). CDR3 residues: CASSHGTSGYEQYF. CDR3 DNA sequence: TGTGCCAGCAGTCACGGGACTAGCGGCTACGAGCAGTACTTC.

The chain couples TRBV10-2 to TRBJ2-3; 8 nucleotides agree with TRBD2. The CDR3 is 15 amino acids. CDR1 is WSHSY and CDR2 is SAAADI in the germline V gene. J lost 0 bases, V lost 5 bases, and 4 bases had no gene match. As DNA, the CDR3 is TGCGCCAGCAGTACGACTAGCGCTAGCACAGATACGCAGTATTTT. It codes for CASSTTSASTDTQYF.

V and J are TRBV6-5 and TRBJ2-7; possible D gene TRBD2, 6 bases. Germline CDR1 reads MNHEY; CDR2 reads SVGAGI. Trimming took off 9 bases at V and 2 bases at J, with 14 bases between the two ends. The length of the CDR3 is 13 residues. CDR3 sequence reads: CARPPRGTYEQYF. In DNA, the CDR3 is TGTGCCAGGCCCCCTCGGGGGACCTACGAGCAGTACTTC.

The chain couples TRBV7-6 to TRBJ2-7, with 8 bases lining up with TRBD2. The V and J ends lost 1 base and 6 bases, in that order; junction bases with no gene match: 5. The CDR3 sequence is 14 residues long. Germline V CDR1 and CDR2: SGHVS, FNYEAQ. In nucleotides, the CDR3 is TGTGCCAGCAGCTTAGACGGGGGGGCTGGCGAGCAGTACTTC. This translates into CASSLDGGAGEQYF.

This clone was seen just once. The chain links TRBV9 to TRBJ2-1, with 8 bases aligning to TRBD1. Germline V gene sequence: CDR1 SGDLS, CDR2 YYNGEE. The CDR3 runs 15 residues. V gave up 0 bases and J gave up 4 bases; unmatched junction bases: 3. The CDR3 sequence: CASSVAGTGYNEQFF. DNA for the CDR3: TGTGCCAGCAGCGTAGCAGGGACAGGTTACAATGAGCAGTTCTTC.

This clone was counted only a few times. The chain is built from TRBV6-4 and TRBJ2-5; TRBD2 matches at 15 bases. CDR3 length: 16 residues. Germline V lookup: CDR1 MRHNA, CDR2 SNTAGT. The J segment lost 5 bases and the V segment lost 3 bases, leaving 4 bases of the junction unmatched. This CDR3 is CASSEGLAGGPETQYF. CDR3 nucleotide sequence: TGTGCCAGCAGTGAGGGACTAGCGGGGGGTCCGGAGACCCAGTACTTC.

This clone was observed a few times. The chain employs TRBV4-1 and TRBJ2-7; 9 bases line up with TRBD1. Germline V gives CDR1 MGHRA, CDR2 YSYEKL. CDR3 length equals 14 residues. Unmatched junction bases numbered 4, after V lost 4 bases and J lost 3 bases. CDR3 loop: CASSPRGQGYEQYF. The CDR3 DNA reads TGCGCCAGCAGCCCAAGGGGACAGGGCTACGAGCAGTACTTC.

CDR3 in amino acids: CASSYGGSTEAFF. The CDR3 nucleotides read TGTGCCAGCAGTTACGGGGGCAGCACTGAAGCTTTCTTT. This chain uses TRBV6-5 with TRBJ1-1; tentative D call: TRBD1 (6 bases). The ends were cut back, 2 bases at V and 4 bases at J, with 8 bases in the middle. Germline CDR1 is MNHEY and CDR2 is SVGAGI. The CDR3 spans 13 residues.

The chain carries TRBV28 and TRBJ1-2, with TRBD1 as a possible D gene (5 bases). In germline, CDR1 is MDHEN, CDR2 SYDVKM. The CDR3 has 18 residues. Trimming stripped 6 bases from V and 8 bases from J, with 31 bases between. The CDR3 reads CASRGASEEGRRLGGYTF. Written as DNA, the CDR3 is TGTGCCAGCAGAGGAGCCAGCGAGGAGGGACGCAGGCTAGGGGGCTACACCTTC.

V usage is TRBV4-3 and J usage is TRBJ1-6; 7 bases line up with TRBD1. The CDR3 has 14 residues. J lost 7 bases, V lost 8 bases, and 8 bases had no gene match. Germline CDR1 is LGHNA and CDR2 is YSLEER. CDR3 protein: CASSNRGSNSPLHF. The CDR3 DNA sequence: TGCGCCAGCTCAAACAGGGGATCGAATTCACCCCTCCACTTT.

Here the CDR3 DNA reads TGTGCCAGCAGCTTAGACAGACCCGGCTACACCTTC. Protein: CASSLDRPGYTF. The chain couples TRBV7-9 to TRBJ1-2, with D unclear. The germline V and J ends were trimmed by 1 base and 8 bases, with 8 bases remaining between them. CDR3 size: 12 residues. Germline V lookup: CDR1 SEHNR, CDR2 FQNEAQ (reference sequence).

This chain uses TRBV7-9 with TRBJ1-1; no firm D call. CDR3 length: 15 amino acids. V was pared by 4 bases and J by 0 bases, with 12 bases between. In germline, CDR1 is SEHNR, CDR2 FQNEAQ (reference sequence). CDR3 nucleotide sequence: TGTGCCAGCAGCTCCAGCCGGGATATGAACACTGAAGCTTTCTTT. Translated, it gives CASSSSRDMNTEAFF.

The chain uses TRBV19 and TRBJ2-3, with D uncertain. Trimming took 4 bases from V and 6 from J, leaving 11 bases between them. This CDR3 has 13 amino acids. Germline CDR1 reads LNHDA; CDR2 reads SQIVND (reference sequence). This CDR3 reads CASSTYTSDTQYF. CDR3 DNA sequence: TGTGCCAGTAGTACATACACGTCGGATACGCAGTATTTT.

This clone was recorded a few times. The J gene is TRBJ1-2, the V gene TRBV5-5; 8 nucleotides match TRBD1. The length of the CDR3 is 12 residues. Germline lookup yields CDR1 SGHKS and CDR2 YYEKEE (reference sequence). Germline trimming cut 4 bases from V and 8 bases from J; bases unmatched to any gene: 4. The CDR3 loop reads CASSQGARGYTF. CDR3 DNA: TGTGCCAGCAGCCAGGGGGCGCGGGGCTACACCTTC.

The chain joins TRBV7-3 to TRBJ1-1; 8 bases agree with TRBD1. The germline gives CDR1 SGHTA, CDR2 FQGTGA. V gave up 5 bases and J gave up 4 bases; unmatched junction bases: 3. The CDR3 has 13 residues. The CDR3 loop is CASSPGTGTEAFF. The CDR3, as DNA: TGTGCCAGCAGCCCTGGGACAGGCACTGAAGCTTTCTTT.

The chain has TRBV7-6 and TRBJ2-1; the match to TRBD2 covers 14 bases. From germline, CDR1 is SGHVS and CDR2 FNYEAQ. Trimming at V came to 5 bases and at J to 3 bases, leaving 9 bases not matched to a gene. The CDR3 covers 18 residues. The CDR3 nucleotides read TGTGCCAGCAGCCCCGGACTAGCGGGGGGAATCAACTACAATGAGCAGTTCTTC. As protein: CASSPGLAGGINYNEQFF.

The rearrangement uses TRBV7-3 and TRBJ2-5; 12 bases agree with TRBD2. Germline CDR1 SGHTA, CDR2 FQGTGA. This CDR3 has 16 amino acids. The junction had 11 bases not matched to a gene; V was cut back by 8 bases and J by 4 bases. CDR3 nucleotide sequence: TGTGCCAGCGGCCTAGCGGGGGGGAGTGTAGTAGAGACCCAGTACTTC. This sequence encodes CASGLAGGSVVETQYF.

The rearrangement uses TRBV5-6 and TRBJ1-1, with 9 bases that match TRBD1. Germline V gives CDR1 SGHDT, CDR2 YYEEEE. This CDR3 spans 16 amino acids. V lost 3 bases, J lost 5 bases, and 11 bases stayed unmatched. CDR3 nucleotide sequence: TGTGCCAGCAGCTCGGGACAGGGCCGATCAGTTACTGAAGCTTTCTTT. Protein: CASSSGQGRSVTEAFF.

This chain connects TRBV6-4 to TRBJ1-1; TRBD1 is a possible D gene (5 bases). The CDR3 has 13 residues. V was clipped by 6 bases and J by 3 bases, with 11 bases between them. CDR1 is MRHNA, CDR2 SNTAGT, per germline. CDR3 DNA sequence: TGTGCCAGCAGCGCGGGGCCCTACACTGAAGCTTTCTTT. It encodes CASSAGPYTEAFF.

The CDR3 nucleotides are TGTGCCAGCAGTAGGGACAGGGGTATCGGGGAGCTGTTTTTT. As protein: CASSRDRGIGELFF. V usage is TRBV2 and J usage is TRBJ2-2, with 10 bases identical to TRBD1. Germline V gives CDR1 SNHLY, CDR2 FYNNEI. The CDR3 is made up of 14 amino acids. Germline trimming cut 5 bases from V and 7 bases from J; bases unmatched to any gene: 4.

J is TRBJ1-1 and V is TRBV5-6; no clear D. Germline CDR1 is SGHDT and CDR2 is YYEEEE. The CDR3 covers 14 residues. V dropped 3 bases and J dropped 3 bases, with 12 bases sitting between them. CDR3 loop: CASSSGKGYTEAFF. CDR3 in DNA: TGTGCCAGCAGCTCGGGGAAAGGTTACACTGAAGCTTTCTTT.